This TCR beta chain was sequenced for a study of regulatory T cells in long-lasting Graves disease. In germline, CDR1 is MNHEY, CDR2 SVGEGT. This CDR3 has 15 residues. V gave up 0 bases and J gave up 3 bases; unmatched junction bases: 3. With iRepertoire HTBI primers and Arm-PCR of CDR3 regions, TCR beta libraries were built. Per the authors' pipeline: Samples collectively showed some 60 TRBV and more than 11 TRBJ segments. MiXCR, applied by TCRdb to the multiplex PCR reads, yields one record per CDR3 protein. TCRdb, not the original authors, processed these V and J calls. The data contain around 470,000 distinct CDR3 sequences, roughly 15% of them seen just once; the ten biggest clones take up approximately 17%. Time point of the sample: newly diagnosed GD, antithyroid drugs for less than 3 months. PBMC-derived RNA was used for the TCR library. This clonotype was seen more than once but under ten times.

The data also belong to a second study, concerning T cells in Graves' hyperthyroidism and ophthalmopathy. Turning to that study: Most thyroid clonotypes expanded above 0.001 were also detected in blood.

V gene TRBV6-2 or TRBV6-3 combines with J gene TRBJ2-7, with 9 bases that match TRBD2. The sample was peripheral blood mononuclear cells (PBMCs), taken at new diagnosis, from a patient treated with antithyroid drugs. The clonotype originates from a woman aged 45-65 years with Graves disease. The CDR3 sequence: CASSYSGTSLYEQYF. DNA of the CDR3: TGTGCCAGCAGTTACTCCGGGACTAGCCTCTACGAGCAGTACTTC.